This TCR beta chain was recovered during a study of T cells in Graves' hyperthyroidism and ophthalmopathy (dated by TCRdb to about 2019). Concerning the study at large: Peripheral blood samples were taken at the time of initial diagnosis, prior to any treatment. TCR V-J signatures able to tell the groups apart were searched for in a discovery cohort of approximately 95 patients, of whom fewer than 45 had Graves' ophthalmopathy and 57 had stable Graves' hyperthyroidism. Prospective prediction of ophthalmopathy was tested in an independent validation cohort of fewer than 20 hyperthyroidism patients and 15 to 17 patients who later progressed to ophthalmopathy. The roughly 91 discovery patients were randomly divided into training and test sets at a 7:3 ratio. The study also compared thyroid tissue and blood T-cell repertoires from roughly 6 Graves' hyperthyroidism patients. After blood sampling, hyperthyroidism patients were treated with methimazole at a starting dose of 30 mg daily, and ophthalmopathy patients were treated with high-dose intravenous methylprednisolone. The paper reports TCR Vbeta CDR3 sequencing of some 140 peripheral blood samples: some 41 ophthalmopathy, fewer than 80 hyperthyroidism and approximately 17 progressor patients. What the work shows at the level of the full study, not this receptor alone: In validation, the model predicted progression to ophthalmopathy a median of approximately 6.3 months before onset, with about 70% sensitivity and nearly 75% specificity. A model built on a 13 V-J signature distinguished ophthalmopathy from stable hyperthyroidism, reaching approximately 89% sensitivity and around 81% specificity in cross-validation and 80%/75% in testing. Sample size was not statistically predetermined, and blinding of investigators to group allocation was not performed. Most expanded thyroid clonotypes (frequency above 0.001) were also detected in blood, a finding suggesting that blood repertoires may reflect thyroid immune responses.

Ophthalmopathy patients had moderately to severely active disease, with a Clinical Activity Score of 3 or more, a NOSPECS grade of 4 or more, and a disease duration of less than 3 months. Any patient with an uncontrolled infection, another autoimmune disease, pregnancy or lactation was excluded. Diagnoses were established on the basis of clinical symptoms, serum thyroxine and TRAb, thyroid ultrasound, and orbital computed tomography. PBMCs were separated from around 9.1 ml of fresh peripheral blood using Ficoll-Paque density gradient centrifugation. Total RNA was extracted using Trizol reagent, and RNA quality was assessed on an Agilent 2100 Bioanalyzer. The TCR beta CDR3 regions were amplified from RNA transcripts. For the first round of RT-PCR on the TCR CDR3, the HTBI primer set was used together with the Qiagen OneStep RT-PCR kit. Libraries were constructed in a second round of multiplex PCR, after which size selection and purification were carried out. Paired-end sequencing of the libraries was performed with 100 bp reads on an Illumina HiSeq2000. The original methods were these. SOAPnuke was used to process the raw data, throwing out any read that contained adapters or uncalled bases, had a mean Phred below 15, or lacked an exact constant-primer or identifier match. COPE v1.2.5 was used to merge high-quality paired reads, and clonotypes were defined as unique nucleotide sequences. MiTCR v1.1 was used to align clonotypes to the IMGT TRBV, TRBD and TRBJ reference segments. Only V-J combinations with frequency above 0.0001, covering 99.2% of repertoires, were analysed. A TCS score was defined as the ratio between F50 (clonal expansion) and ExV (chaos), using BLOSUM62-based TCRdist between CDR3 peptides within each V-J. Welch's t-statistics and random forest reduced roughly 530 V-J features to 13, which were used in a naive Bayes classifier (R e1071). TCRdb ran its own pipeline on the public reads, namely fastp trimming at Q25 and MiXCR clone calling, and kept in-frame beta chains. Each entry merges the rows of one CDR3 protein and shows their most common DNA and genes. These V and J calls are TCRdb output, not the study's own analysis. This sample holds about 520,000 distinct CDR3 sequences; around 24% were observed only once. The ten biggest clones cover approximately 10% of the sample.

This clonotype was detected ten times or more. The antigen it binds to is not known. Base qualities are missing; no much larger clone stands one base away. The CDR3 runs 13 amino acids, cysteine and phenylalanine included. Only CDR3 DNA remains: 39 bases, in frame from the first base. V is shortened by 9 bases, J by 5 bases, and the region joining them spans 16 bases. CDR1 and CDR2, looked up from the germline V gene, are MNHEY and SVGAGI. The receptor chain draws on TRBV6-5 and TRBJ1-2, with the D gene not clear enough to name. Sample: blood. This receptor was identified in a woman aged 25 to 39 with Graves' ophthalmopathy. The CDR3 loop reads CASRAPAQYGYTF. The DNA is as follows: TGTGCCAGTCGCGCCCCCGCCCAGTATGGCTACACCTTC.